Presented here are 32 T cell receptor beta chains from one specimen sequenced in a study of post-analysis software for immune sequencing data. These receptors are not linked to any known antigen. Study results and limitations: Five or six TRBV segments were more frequent in patients than controls; TRBV5-6, TRBV5-1 and TRBV20-1 belonged to this group.

Unique molecular identifiers featured in each of the TCR beta cDNA libraries. TCRdb re-derived calls from the PCR reads in MiXCR, one entry per CDR3 protein. In the table there are approximately 660,000 distinct CDR3 sequences, 55% to 70% of which are singletons. Sequenced: blood. These receptors all stem from a girl between 2 and 10 years old with multiple sclerosis.

In DNA form, the CDR3 reads TGCAGTGCTAGAGATGAGCGGGAGGCCTACAATGAGCAGTTCTTC. Its protein is CSARDEREAYNEQFF. This chain links TRBV20-1 with TRBJ2-1, with TRBD2 identical over 9 bases. This CDR3 is 15 amino acids long. Germline values: CDR1 DFQATT, CDR2 SNEGSKA (reference sequence). V lost 0 bases, J lost 2 bases, and 2 bases stayed unmatched.

This rearrangement joins TRBV12-3 or TRBV12-4 to TRBJ1-3; D ambiguous. The V and J ends lost 4 bases and 4 bases respectively, with 2 bases between them. The CDR3 has 11 residues. The CDR3 region has the DNA TGTGCCAGCAGTTCCGGAAACACCATATATTTT. Its protein is CASSSGNTIYF.

The chain links TRBV20-1 to TRBJ2-1; 13 bases are a match to TRBD2. Germline V gene data show CDR1 as DFQATT and CDR2 as SNEGSKA (reference sequence). There are 16 residues in the CDR3. Trimming removed 4 bases from V and 10 bases from J; junction bases left unmatched: 13. CDR3 DNA: TGCAGTGCTACCGGGACTAGCGGGGCCCAGGAACGGGAGCAGTTCTTC. It yields the protein CSATGTSGAQEREQFF.

In its sample, this clonotype was seen a few times. This rearrangement joins TRBV6-6 to TRBJ1-6; 8 bases align to TRBD1. Unmatched junction bases numbered 6, after V lost 7 bases and J lost 7 bases. CDR1 MNHNY and CDR2 SVGAGI come from the germline V gene (reference sequence). CDR3 length: 14 residues. In nucleotides, the CDR3 is TGTGCCAGCACCCAGGGGGCGAGAAATTCACCCCTCCACTTT. Translation: CASTQGARNSPLHF.

The table lists this clonotype with a few counts. This sequence joins TRBV28 and TRBJ2-5, with a weak D call TRBD1 (6 bases). The CDR3 length is 15 residues. The V and J ends lost 6 bases and 0 bases respectively, with 14 bases between them. The germline V gene encodes CDR1 MDHEN and CDR2 SYDVKM. CDR3 region: CASSPPGTYQETQYF. The CDR3 DNA reads as TGTGCCAGCAGCCCACCCGGGACATACCAAGAGACCCAGTACTTC.

The chain employs TRBV7-8 and TRBJ2-1; 9 positions agree with TRBD2. CDR3 length: 18 amino acids. Losses at the gene ends were 2 bases for V and 5 bases for J; bases not matched to a gene: 13. The germline V gene has CDR1 SGHVS and CDR2 FQNEAQ. The CDR3 DNA follows: TGTGCCAGCAGCTTAATTTGGGGCCGAGCGGGGGGTAACAATGAGCAGTTCTTC. Translation gives CASSLIWGRAGGNNEQFF.

The chain combines TRBV15 with TRBJ2-1, with 8 nucleotides matching TRBD2. Per the germline V gene, CDR1 is LNHNV and CDR2 is YYDKDF (reference sequence). The CDR3 consists of 15 residues. After removal of 1 base from V and 5 bases from J, the junction contained 4 bases not matched to a gene. The CDR3 loop reads CATSRATSENNEQFF. The CDR3 DNA is TGTGCCACCAGCAGAGCGACTAGCGAGAACAATGAGCAGTTCTTC.

This chain connects TRBV3-1 to TRBJ2-5; TRBD2 agrees at 7 bases. V lost 3 bases, J lost 2 bases, and 6 bases stayed unmatched. From germline, CDR1 is LGHDT and CDR2 YNNKEL (reference sequence). CDR3 length: 15 amino acids. CDR3 DNA sequence: TGTGCCAGCAGCCACGCTCCGGGACTACAAGAGACCCAGTACTTC. Amino acids: CASSHAPGLQETQYF.

In its sample, this clonotype was seen a few times. This rearrangement joins TRBV6-1 to TRBJ2-1; D is unresolved. Trimming took off 5 bases at V and 9 bases at J, with 14 bases between the two ends. In germline, CDR1 is MNHNS, CDR2 SASEGT. The CDR3 consists of 13 residues. CDR3 residues: CASSKELAPEQFF. The DNA for the CDR3 is TGTGCCAGCAGTAAGGAGTTGGCGCCTGAGCAGTTCTTC.

The V call is TRBV5-1, the J call TRBJ2-7; D is perhaps TRBD1 (6 bases). With the DNA end fitting TRBJ2-5 better, the J assignment may be wrong. This CDR3 is built from 14 residues. Germline CDR1 SGHRS, CDR2 YFSETQ. The CDR3 DNA reads as TGCGCCAGCAGCTTTGGGGGCTGGGGAGAGACCCAGTACTTC. Protein: CASSFGGWGETQYF.

The chain combines TRBV6-1 with TRBJ2-7; 9 positions match TRBD1. The length of the CDR3 is 17 residues. J was trimmed by 6 bases and V by 5 bases; bases with no gene match: 17. The germline gives CDR1 MNHNS, CDR2 SASEGT. CDR3 sequence reads: CASSPLLNTPGQGEQYF. The CDR3 DNA is TGTGCCAGCAGTCCCTTACTTAATACTCCGGGACAGGGCGAGCAGTACTTC.

The V call is TRBV12-3 or TRBV12-4, the J call TRBJ2-1; tentative D call: TRBD1 (5 bases). V lost 6 bases to trimming and J lost 4 bases, with 16 bases between them. The CDR3 loop spans 15 amino acids. CDR3 nucleotides: TGTGCCAGCAGGGAAAGGGGCCTAGTTTACAATGAGCAGTTCTTC. Amino acid sequence: CASRERGLVYNEQFF.

This clonotype came up a few times. The J gene is TRBJ2-6, the V gene TRBV6-1, with 8 bases fitting TRBD1. In germline, CDR1 is MNHNS, CDR2 SASEGT. V lost 2 bases and J lost 3; bases outside the gene matches: 12. The CDR3 covers 19 residues. Here the CDR3 reads CASSESTGDGGSGANVLTF. Written as DNA, the CDR3 is TGTGCCAGCAGTGAATCGACAGGGGATGGAGGTAGTGGGGCCAACGTCCTGACTTTC.

The chain carries TRBV6-5 and TRBJ2-1; 9 nucleotides agree with TRBD2. Germline V CDR1 and CDR2: MNHEY, SVGAGI. The CDR3 length is 17 residues. The trim removed 1 base at V and 7 bases at J, leaving 11 bases unmatched. The CDR3 reads CASSYWSVSSGINEQFF. The CDR3 DNA reads TGTGCCAGCAGTTACTGGAGCGTGTCTAGCGGGATTAATGAGCAGTTCTTC.

The rearrangement uses TRBV20-1 and TRBJ2-3, with TRBD2 matching 8 bases. CDR3 length equals 16 residues. V was clipped by 3 bases and J by 6 bases; unmatched bases: 14. Germline CDR1 reads DFQATT; CDR2 reads SNEGSKA (reference sequence). The CDR3 is CSASPPTSASLDTQYF. The CDR3 nucleotides read TGCAGTGCTAGTCCCCCGACTAGCGCCTCCTTGGATACGCAGTATTTT.

The chain employs TRBV5-1 and TRBJ2-3, with D perhaps TRBD2 (6 bases). The germline gives CDR1 SGHRS, CDR2 YFSETQ. The V end lost 0 bases, the J end lost 6 bases, and 11 bases lay between the germline ends. This CDR3 comprises 14 residues. The CDR3 reads CASSLDREADTQYF. For the CDR3, the DNA is TGCGCCAGCAGCTTGGATAGGGAGGCGGATACGCAGTATTTT.

The chain uses TRBV7-9 and TRBJ2-1; possible D gene TRBD1, 5 bases. The CDR3 loop spans 13 amino acids. CDR1 and CDR2 from the germline V gene are SEHNR and FQNEAQ (reference sequence). Trimming took 0 bases from V and 8 from J, leaving 8 bases between them. The CDR3 DNA reads TGTGCCAGCAGCTTAGCGGACAAAGATGAGCAGTTCTTC. Amino acids: CASSLADKDEQFF. Complete variable domain (other parts from reference TRBV7-9 and TRBJ2-1): DTGVSQNPRHKITKRGQNVTFRCDPISEHNRLYWYRQTLGQGPEFLTYFQNEAQLEKSRLLSDRFSAERPKGSFSTLEIQRTEQGDSAMYLCASSLADKDEQFFGPGTRLTVL.

The rearrangement joins TRBV7-2 to TRBJ2-2; D gene unclear. The V end was cut by 6 bases, the J end by 4 bases, with 9 bases between. Germline CDR1 is SGHTA and CDR2 is FQGNSA. There are 13 residues in the CDR3. The CDR3: CASSRLGTGELFF. CDR3 nucleotides: TGTGCCAGCAGTCGACTGGGCACCGGGGAGCTGTTTTTT.

This chain connects TRBV29-1 to TRBJ2-1; no clear D. Germline CDR1 and CDR2: SQVTM and ANQGSEA. The CDR3 spans 14 residues. Trimming cost V 3 bases and J 3 bases, with 12 bases left between them. DNA for the CDR3: TGCAGCGTTGATTTGACGGCCGTCTACAATGAGCAGTTCTTC. Its protein product is CSVDLTAVYNEQFF.

The chain carries TRBV18 and TRBJ1-6; 8 bases agree with TRBD1. This CDR3 has 16 amino acids. Germline loops: CDR1 KGHSH, CDR2 LQKENI. With 6 bases clipped from V and 4 bases from J, the junction kept 8 bases outside the gene matches. CDR3 in amino acids: CASSPRQGIYNSPLHF. CDR3 in DNA: TGTGCCAGCTCGCCCAGACAGGGGATATATAATTCACCCCTCCACTTT.

The chain has TRBV5-1 and TRBJ2-1, with D maybe TRBD2 (6 bases). This CDR3 has 16 amino acids. Germline CDR1 is SGHRS and CDR2 is YFSETQ. Trimming removed 0 bases from V and 0 bases from J, with 10 bases in between. CDR3 bases: TGCGCCAGCAGCTTGGTGGACTACCTCTCCTACAATGAGCAGTTCTTC. It yields the protein CASSLVDYLSYNEQFF. The full variable domain, completed using reference TRBV5-1 and TRBJ2-1, is KAGVTQTPRYLIKTRGQQVTLSCSPISGHRSVSWYQQTPGQGLQFLFEYFSETQRNKGNFPGRFSGRQFSNSRSEMNVSTLELGDSALYLCASSLVDYLSYNEQFFGPGTRLTVL.

The chain combines TRBV5-1 with TRBJ2-1; 9 bases are a match to TRBD2. This CDR3 spans 16 amino acids. The V gene's germline CDR1 is SGHRS and CDR2 YFSETQ. V gave up 2 bases and J gave up 4 bases; unmatched junction bases: 7. The CDR3 region is CASSFFRAGGYNEQFF. In nucleotides, the CDR3 is TGCGCCAGCAGCTTCTTTCGGGCGGGAGGGTACAATGAGCAGTTCTTC.

The genes are TRBV7-9 and TRBJ2-3, with 9 bases matching TRBD2. Trimming removed 5 bases from V and 2 bases from J; junction bases left unmatched: 8. The CDR3 is made up of 16 amino acids. Germline CDR1 reads SEHNR; CDR2 reads FQNEAQ (reference sequence). CDR3 loop: CASSPATSGDTDTQYF. The CDR3 bases are TGTGCCAGCAGCCCGGCGACTAGCGGAGACACAGATACGCAGTATTTT. The full variable domain, rest sourced from reference TRBV7-9 and TRBJ2-3, is DTGVSQNPRHKITKRGQNVTFRCDPISEHNRLYWYRQTLGQGPEFLTYFQNEAQLEKSRLLSDRFSAERPKGSFSTLEIQRTEQGDSAMYLCASSPATSGDTDTQYFGPGTRLTVL.

The genes are TRBV12-3 or TRBV12-4 and TRBJ2-7, with D unresolved. Judging by the DNA end, TRBJ2-4 fits better; the J call may be wrong. The CDR3 consists of 12 residues. The CDR3 bases are TGTGCCAGCAGTTGGGATAGGGACATTCAGTACTTC. Protein: CASSWDRDIQYF.

The sample holds a few counts of this clonotype. This chain uses TRBV10-3 with TRBJ2-3; TRBD2 matches at 10 bases. This CDR3 is 14 amino acids long. V lost 4 bases to trimming and J lost 5 bases; unmatched junction nucleotides: 3. The germline CDR1 and CDR2 sequences are ENHRY and SYGVKD. For the CDR3, the DNA is TGTGCCATCAGTGGGCTAGCGGGAGTAGATACGCAGTATTTT. This encodes CAISGLAGVDTQYF.

The chain recombines TRBV7-9 with TRBJ2-7; D not resolved. The CDR3 consists of 14 residues. V gave up 1 base and J gave up 0 bases, with 7 bases separating them. Looked up from germline, CDR1 is SEHNR and CDR2 is FQNEAQ (reference sequence). The CDR3 region has the DNA TGTGCCAGCAGCTTAGAGGGCGTCTCCTACGAGCAGTACTTC. It encodes CASSLEGVSYEQYF. Looking up the rest from reference TRBV7-9 and TRBJ2-7 gives the full variable domain: DTGVSQNPRHKITKRGQNVTFRCDPISEHNRLYWYRQTLGQGPEFLTYFQNEAQLEKSRLLSDRFSAERPKGSFSTLEIQRTEQGDSAMYLCASSLEGVSYEQYFGPGTRLTVT.

The chain is built from TRBV7-9 and TRBJ2-1, with 12 bases lining up with TRBD1. Germline V lookup: CDR1 SEHNR, CDR2 FQNEAQ (reference sequence). Losses at the gene ends were 4 bases for V and 7 bases for J; bases not matched to a gene: 11. The CDR3 runs to 17 residues. CDR3 residues: CASSWGKPGQGANEQFF. CDR3 nucleotide sequence: TGTGCCAGCAGCTGGGGAAAACCGGGACAGGGGGCGAATGAGCAGTTCTTC. The full variable domain, with the rest looked up from reference TRBV7-9 and TRBJ2-1, is DTGVSQNPRHKITKRGQNVTFRCDPISEHNRLYWYRQTLGQGPEFLTYFQNEAQLEKSRLLSDRFSAERPKGSFSTLEIQRTEQGDSAMYLCASSWGKPGQGANEQFFGPGTRLTVL.

The chain is built from TRBV20-1 and TRBJ2-1, with 9 bases lining up with TRBD2. Germline V CDR1 and CDR2: DFQATT, SNEGSKA (reference sequence). This CDR3 has 18 residues. Trimming took 0 bases from V and 1 from J; bases not matched to a gene: 10. In DNA, the CDR3 is TGCAGTGCTAGAGATAGGCTTCGTAGCGGGGGATCCTACAATGAGCAGTTCTTC. Its translation is CSARDRLRSGGSYNEQFF.

The rearrangement links TRBV5-1 to TRBJ1-6, with D perhaps matching TRBD1 (5 bases). Germline CDR1 reads SGHRS; CDR2 reads YFSETQ. This CDR3 is built from 14 residues. V gave up 5 bases and J gave up 7 bases, with 13 bases separating them. CDR3 loop: CASRFGTDNSPLHF. The CDR3 nucleotides read TGCGCCAGCAGGTTTGGGACGGACAATTCACCCCTCCACTTT.

The chain uses TRBV7-8 and TRBJ2-5, with D perhaps TRBD2 (5 bases). CDR1 is SGHVS and CDR2 is FQNEAQ in the germline V gene. V gave up 3 bases and J gave up 3 bases, with 17 bases separating them. There are 16 residues in the CDR3. The CDR3 region is CASSLSGGVLKETQYF. In nucleotides, the CDR3 is TGTGCCAGCAGCTTGAGTGGAGGAGTACTAAAAGAGACCCAGTACTTC.

This chain connects TRBV12-3 or TRBV12-4 to TRBJ1-5; the D gene is possibly TRBD1 (6 bases). Trimming cost V 7 bases and J 8 bases, with 18 bases left between them. This CDR3 has 14 amino acids. The CDR3 bases are TGTGCCAGCACCTCAACAGGGAATCGGGAGCCCCAGCATTTT. Residues: CASTSTGNREPQHF.

V gene TRBV15 combines with J gene TRBJ2-6; possible D gene TRBD2, 6 bases. The CDR3 is made up of 18 amino acids. Germline V CDR1 and CDR2: LNHNV, YYDKDF (reference sequence). Deletions cut 6 bases from V and 0 bases from J, with 18 bases between. As DNA, the CDR3 is TGTGCCACCAGGGAGGGAACAGGACTAAGCTCTGGGGCCAACGTCCTGACTTTC. Encoded protein: CATREGTGLSSGANVLTF.